This T cell receptor beta chain was documented in a study of identical twins. Broader study findings: Reduced insertions were recorded for abundant cord blood beta clonotypes, with no such pattern in memory repertoires. Out-of-frame beta chain sequences displayed weaker excess sharing between twins. Alpha sequences out of frame and shared by twins had excess low generation probability.

There are 13 residues in the CDR3. Germline V gene sequence: CDR1 SGHTA, CDR2 FQGNSA. Trimming took off 1 base at V and 9 bases at J, with 10 bases between the two ends. TCRdb itself ran the 5' RACE reads through MiXCR, one entry per CDR3 protein. The data show hundreds of thousands of distinct CDR3 sequences, about 12% seen once. A word on this clonotype: Antigen specificity is unknown.

Separately, the same data were catalogued under a study of yellow fever vaccine responses in identical twins.

The receptor was derived from a woman younger than 30 in good health. The chain links TRBV7-2 to TRBJ2-1; D is ambiguous. The sample comprised PBMCs. CDR3 loop: CASSLVGLGEQFF. The DNA of the CDR3 is TGTGCCAGCAGCTTAGTGGGATTGGGTGAGCAGTTCTTC.